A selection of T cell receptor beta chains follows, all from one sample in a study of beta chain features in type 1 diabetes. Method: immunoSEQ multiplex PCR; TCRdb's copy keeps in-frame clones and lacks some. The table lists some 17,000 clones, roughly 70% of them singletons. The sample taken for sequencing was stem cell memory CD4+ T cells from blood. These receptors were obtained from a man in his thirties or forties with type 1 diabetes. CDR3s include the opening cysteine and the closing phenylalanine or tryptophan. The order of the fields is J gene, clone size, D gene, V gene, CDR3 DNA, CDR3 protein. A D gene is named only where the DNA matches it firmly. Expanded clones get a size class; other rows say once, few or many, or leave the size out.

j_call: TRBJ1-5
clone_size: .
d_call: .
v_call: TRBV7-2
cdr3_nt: TGTGCCAGCAGCCCTCGGGGAAATAGCAATCAGCCCCAGCATTTT
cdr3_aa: CASSPRGNSNQPQHF

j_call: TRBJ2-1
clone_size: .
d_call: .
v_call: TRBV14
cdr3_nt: TGTGCCAGCAGCCCTACCTACAGTTACAATGAGCAGTTCTTC
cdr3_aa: CASSPTYSYNEQFF

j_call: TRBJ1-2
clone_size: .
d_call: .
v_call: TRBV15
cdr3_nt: TGTGCCACCAGCAGAGGACTTACAACCGACGTAAGAGATGGCTACACCTTC
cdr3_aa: CATSRGLTTDVRDGYTF

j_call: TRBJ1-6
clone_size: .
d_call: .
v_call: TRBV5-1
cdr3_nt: TGCGCCAGCAGCTTCGAACCGAGTAATTCACCCCTCCACTTT
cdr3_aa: CASSFEPSNSPLHF

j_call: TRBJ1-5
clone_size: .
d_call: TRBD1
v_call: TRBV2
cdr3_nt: TGTGCCAGCAGTTACGACAGGGCTGCTCAGCCCCAGCATTTT
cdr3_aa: CASSYDRAAQPQHF

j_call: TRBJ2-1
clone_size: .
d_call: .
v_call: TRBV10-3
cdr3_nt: TGTGCCATCAGTGGGGCAAATGAGCAGTTCTTC
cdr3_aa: CAISGANEQFF

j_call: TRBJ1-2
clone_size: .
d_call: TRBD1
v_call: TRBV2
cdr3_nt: TGTGCCAGCATGGGACAGCGGACCTATGGCTACACCTTC
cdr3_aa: CASMGQRTYGYTF

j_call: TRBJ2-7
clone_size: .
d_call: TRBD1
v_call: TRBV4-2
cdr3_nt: TGTGCCAGCAGCCGCCAAGGGGGCGGGGAGCAGTACTTC
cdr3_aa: CASSRQGGGEQYF

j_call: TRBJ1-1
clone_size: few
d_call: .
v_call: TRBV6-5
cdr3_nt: TGTGCCAGCAGCCTAGGATTAGGGGGCACTGAAGCTTTCTTT
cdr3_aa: CASSLGLGGTEAFF

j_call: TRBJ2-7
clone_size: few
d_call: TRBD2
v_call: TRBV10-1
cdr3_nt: TGCGCCACCTCAAGCGGGGGGCTATCCGGCGAGCAGTACTTC
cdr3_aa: CATSSGGLSGEQYF

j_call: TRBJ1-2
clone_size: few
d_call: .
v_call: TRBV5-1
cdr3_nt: TGCGCCAGCAGCTTGGGGGGCACTAACTATGGCTACACCTTC
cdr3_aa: CASSLGGTNYGYTF

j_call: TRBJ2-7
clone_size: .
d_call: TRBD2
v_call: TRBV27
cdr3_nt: TGTGCCAGCAGTCCTGGGGGGGTAGACTACGAGCAGTACTTC
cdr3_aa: CASSPGGVDYEQYF

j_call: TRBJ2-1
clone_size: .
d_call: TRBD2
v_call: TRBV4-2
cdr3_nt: TGTGCCAGCAGCCAACCCGGGGGGTTAATGGATGAGCAGTTCTTC
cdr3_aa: CASSQPGGLMDEQFF

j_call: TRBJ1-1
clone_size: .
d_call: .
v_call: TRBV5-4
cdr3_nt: TGTGCCAGCAGCTTGGGCGCGACGGGGGACACTGAAGCTTTCTTT
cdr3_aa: CASSLGATGDTEAFF

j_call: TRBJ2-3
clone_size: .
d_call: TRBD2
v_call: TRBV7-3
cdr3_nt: TGTGCCAGCAGCTCCCCGAGAGCGGGGGGGTCAGATACGCAGTATTTT
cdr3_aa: CASSSPRAGGSDTQYF

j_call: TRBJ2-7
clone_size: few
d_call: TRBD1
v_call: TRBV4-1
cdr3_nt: TGCGCCAGCAGCCAAGGGGACAGGGTGAACGAGCAGTACTTC
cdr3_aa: CASSQGDRVNEQYF